The clone carrying this T cell receptor beta chain was found many times. Antigen: not known. The source of the sample is a study of T cell repertoires in cytomegalovirus infection. Study at large: Public TCR beta signatures indicated both CMV infection and matching HLA type. Study results and limitations: Identification of carriers of CMV plus the relevant HLA was performed using cumulative public TCR beta family frequency. CMV-specific HLA-C-restricted TCR beta clonotypes dominated the ex vivo response.

Germline V gene data show CDR1 as SGHRS and CDR2 as YFSETQ. This CDR3 is 15 amino acids long. Between the trimmed V and J ends, which lost 4 bases and 0 bases, there was a span of 12 bases. TCRdb processed the reads anew with MiXCR; each CDR3 protein has one entry. The top ten clones hold over 9% of a sample with about 130,000 distinct CDR3 sequences, roughly 8.2% of them seen once. This clonotype was sampled from a human donor in good health (CMV status not recorded). Some clones in this sample may be carry-over from other donors' samples. Sequences were obtained from PBMCs. This chain links TRBV5-1 with TRBJ2-3; D possibly corresponds to TRBD2 (5 bases). The CDR3 bases are TGCGCCAGCAGCCGGGGTGAGTCTAGCACAGATACGCAGTATTTT. Amino acid sequence: CASSRGESSTDTQYF.